The T cell receptor (beta chain) under discussion was sequenced for a study of cytomegalovirus exposure and HLA in healthy donors. Across the whole study: When 398 donors were genotyped, about 80% of them were found to fall in the Caucasian-associated ancestry cluster.

A multiplex PCR was run with 60 Vbeta primers and 13 Jbeta primers. This table comes from immunoSEQ multiplex PCR, and its TCRdb copy is limited to in-frame clones, with some not included. Here the sample table reports roughly 75,000 clones. Note on this clone: Antigen unknown.

The germline gives CDR1 SNHLY, CDR2 FYNNEI. The CDR3 loop spans 12 amino acids. The V and J ends lost 6 bases and 6 bases respectively, with 12 bases between them. Overall study findings and caveats: A later analysis showed HLA-associated TCR beta chains outstripping equally common others in clonal expansion. It was likely that a cluster of highly shared sequence variants was a sequencing artifact.

This clonotype was sampled from a boy aged 5-17 years in good health and CMV-seronegative. Sequenced material: PBMCs. The chain joins TRBV2 to TRBJ2-7, with D tentatively TRBD1 (5 bases). CDR3 amino acids: CASSPVQGEQYF. In DNA, the CDR3 is TGTGCCAGCAGCCCGGTCCAGGGCGAGCAGTACTTC.